This TCR beta chain was identified in a study of shared clonotypes between healthy human individuals. Study-wide points: It was the non-shared clonotypes that had lower generation probabilities than clonotypes shared by all four donors.

The table came from immunoSEQ multiplex PCR; TCRdb's copy has only in-frame clones and leaves some out. The sample consists of roughly 2.4 million clones, approximately 95% of them appearing once. V was clipped by 7 bases and J by 1 base, with 14 bases between them. The CDR3 totals 14 residues. Per the germline V gene, CDR1 is LNHDA and CDR2 is SQIVND (reference sequence). As concerns this clone: The antigen remains unidentified.

Sequencing was performed on naive CD4+ T cells sorted from blood. Subset denoted: CD45RA+ positively selected. The gene calls are TRBV19 and TRBJ2-7; D tentatively fits TRBD1 or TRBD2 (5 bases each). This sequence originates from a man younger than 35 in good health. Here the CDR3 DNA reads TGTGCCAGTAATGGGGGACGGACTTCCTACGAGCAGTACTTC. Its protein product is CASNGGRTSYEQYF.